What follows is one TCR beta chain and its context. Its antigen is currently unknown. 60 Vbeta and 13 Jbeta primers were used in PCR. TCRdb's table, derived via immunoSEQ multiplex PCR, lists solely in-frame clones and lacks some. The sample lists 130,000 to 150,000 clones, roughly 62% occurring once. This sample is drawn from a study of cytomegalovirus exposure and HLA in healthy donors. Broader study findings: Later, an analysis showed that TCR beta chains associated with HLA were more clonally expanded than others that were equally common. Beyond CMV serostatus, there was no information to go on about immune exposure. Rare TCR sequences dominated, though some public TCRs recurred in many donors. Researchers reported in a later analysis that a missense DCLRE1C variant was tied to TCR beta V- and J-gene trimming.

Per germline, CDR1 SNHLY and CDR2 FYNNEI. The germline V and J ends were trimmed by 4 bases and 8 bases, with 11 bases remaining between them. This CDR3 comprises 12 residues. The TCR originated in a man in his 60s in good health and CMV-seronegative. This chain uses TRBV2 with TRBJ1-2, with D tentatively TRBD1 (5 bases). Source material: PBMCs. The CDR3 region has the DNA TGTGCCAGCAGTGGTGGGGGGGACGGCTACACCTTC. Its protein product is CASSGGGDGYTF.